Following are 10 T cell receptor beta chains from one sample sequenced in a study of cytotoxic CD8 clonotypes in ibrutinib-treated CLL. Data came from immunoSEQ multiplex PCR; TCRdb stores just in-frame clones and leaves some out. Of some 200,000 clones in the sample, about four fifths were seen once. Sequenced material: PBMCs, taken after 12 months of ibrutinib treatment. These receptors were obtained from a human donor with chronic lymphocytic leukemia.

The rearrangement joins TRBV4-1 to TRBJ1-3, with D possibly being TRBD1 (5 bases). In germline, CDR1 is MGHRA, CDR2 YSYEKL. The CDR3 covers 16 residues. V lost 3 bases and J lost 5, with 17 bases in between. CDR3 protein: CASSQEWGPNRNTIYF. The CDR3 DNA sequence: TGCGCCAGCAGCCAGGAATGGGGACCCAATAGAAACACCATATATTTT.

This clone was counted at least ten times. The chain carries TRBV19 and TRBJ1-5; D is unresolved. This CDR3 has 12 amino acids. Germline CDR1 is LNHDA and CDR2 is SQIVND (reference sequence). V was cut by 3 bases and J by 4 bases, with 4 bases left in between. This CDR3 reads CASSMSNQPQHF. CDR3 DNA: TGTGCCAGTAGTATGAGTAATCAGCCCCAGCATTTT.

This rearrangement joins TRBV11-2 to TRBJ2-1, with D tentatively TRBD1 or TRBD2 (6 bases each). Trimming left V 7 bases short and J 0 bases short, with 16 bases between. From germline, CDR1 is SGHAT and CDR2 FQNNGV. The CDR3 runs to 16 residues. CDR3 in amino acids: CASTKNRDSSYNEQFF. CDR3 DNA: TGTGCCAGCACCAAGAACAGGGACTCCTCCTACAATGAGCAGTTCTTC.

This clone was found a few times. The genes are TRBV10-1 and TRBJ2-2; no reliable D call. Germline CDR1 WNHNN, CDR2 SYGVQD (reference sequence). Trimming removed 2 bases from V and 0 bases from J, with 7 bases in between. The length of the CDR3 is 15 residues. The CDR3 bases are TGCGCCAGCAGTGAGGGCTCCTCGAACACCGGGGAGCTGTTTTTT. It specifies CASSEGSSNTGELFF.

The rearrangement joins TRBV6-5 to TRBJ2-5; TRBD1 or TRBD2 may be the D gene (6 bases each). The J call may be faulty, since TRBJ2-7 better matches the DNA end. The CDR3 totals 13 residues. The germline CDR1 and CDR2 sequences are MNHEY and SVGAGI. DNA of the CDR3: TGTGCCAGCAGTCCCCGGGGGCCCTACGAGCAGTACTTC. Translating gives CASSPRGPYEQYF.

This chain connects TRBV5-6 to TRBJ2-7; D is unresolved. V lost 2 bases to trimming and J lost 2 bases, with 14 bases between them. Germline V gene data show CDR1 as SGHDT and CDR2 as YYEEEE. The CDR3 consists of 15 residues. For the CDR3, the DNA is TGTGCCAGCAGCTTCCCCAACTTTGGCCCCTACGAGCAGTACTTC. It encodes CASSFPNFGPYEQYF.

The V and J genes are TRBV5-4 and TRBJ2-2; the match to TRBD2 covers 9 bases. The V and J ends lost 5 bases and 0 bases, in that order; junction bases with no gene match: 8. The germline V gene encodes CDR1 SGHNT and CDR2 YYREEE (reference sequence). The CDR3 contains 17 residues. DNA of the CDR3: TGTGCCAGCAGACCTGGAGGCGGGAGGGCGAACACCGGGGAGCTGTTTTTT. It is translated as CASRPGGGRANTGELFF.

This chain uses TRBV28 with TRBJ2-7, with TRBD2 matching 9 bases. This CDR3 region has 14 residues. Germline V gene lookup returns CDR1 MDHEN and CDR2 SYDVKM. V was pared by 3 bases and J by 2 bases, with 2 bases of the junction left unmatched. CDR3 residues: CASSFLAGPYEQYF. The CDR3 DNA reads TGTGCCAGCAGTTTCCTAGCGGGACCCTACGAGCAGTACTTC. Complete variable domain (other parts from reference TRBV28 and TRBJ2-7): DVKVTQSSRYLVKRTGEKVFLECVQDMDHENMFWYRQDPGLGLRLIYFSYDVKMKEKGDIPEGYSVSREKKERFSLILESASTNQTSMYLCASSFLAGPYEQYFGPGTRLTVT.

This clone was picked up one time. The V and J genes are TRBV27 and TRBJ2-1; TRBD2 agrees at 8 bases. This CDR3 contains 14 residues. With V trimmed by 5 bases and J by 4 bases, 4 bases remained unmatched. From germline, CDR1 is MNHEY and CDR2 SMNVEV (reference sequence). The CDR3 reads CASSSGSGYNEQFF. In DNA, the CDR3 is TGTGCCAGCAGTAGCGGGAGTGGATACAATGAGCAGTTCTTC.

This clone was seen once. J is TRBJ1-1 and V is TRBV16; D is possibly TRBD1 (5 bases). Germline CDR1 KGHSY, CDR2 FQNENV. V was cut by 2 bases and J by 0 bases, with 19 bases left in between. The CDR3 runs 18 residues. CDR3 DNA sequence: TGTGCCAGCAGCCAACAGGTTGGGGCCGCGAACATGAACACTGAAGCTTTCTTT. Its protein product is CASSQQVGAANMNTEAFF. The full variable domain, rest sourced from reference TRBV16 and TRBJ1-1, is GEEVAQTPKHLVRGEGQKAKLYCAPIKGHSYVFWYQQVLKNEFKFLISFQNENVFDETGMPKERFSAKCLPNSPCSLEIQATKLEDSAVYFCASSQQVGAANMNTEAFFGQGTRLTVV.